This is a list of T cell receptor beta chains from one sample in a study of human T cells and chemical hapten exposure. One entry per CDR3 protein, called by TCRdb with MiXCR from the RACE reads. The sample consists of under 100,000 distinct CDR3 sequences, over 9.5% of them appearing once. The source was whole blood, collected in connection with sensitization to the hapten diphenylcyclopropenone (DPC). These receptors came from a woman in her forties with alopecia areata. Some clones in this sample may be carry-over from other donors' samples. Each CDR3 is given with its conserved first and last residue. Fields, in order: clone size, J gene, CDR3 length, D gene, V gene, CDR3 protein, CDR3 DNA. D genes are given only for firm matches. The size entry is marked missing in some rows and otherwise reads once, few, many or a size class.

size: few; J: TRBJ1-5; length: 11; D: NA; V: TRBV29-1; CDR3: CKQYSNQPQHF; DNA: TGCAAACAGTATAGCAATCAGCCCCAGCATTTT
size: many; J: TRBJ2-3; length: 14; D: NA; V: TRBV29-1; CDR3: CSASGQLHTDTQYF; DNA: TGCAGCGCCTCTGGACAGCTTCACACAGATACGCAGTATTTT
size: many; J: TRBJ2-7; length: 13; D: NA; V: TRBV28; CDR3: CASSLGASYEQYF; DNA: TGTGCCAGCAGTTTAGGGGCGTCCTACGAGCAGTACTTC
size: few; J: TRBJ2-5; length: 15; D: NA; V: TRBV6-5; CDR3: CASSYSPQNQETQYF; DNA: TGTGCCAGCAGTTACTCGCCCCAGAACCAAGAGACCCAGTACTTC
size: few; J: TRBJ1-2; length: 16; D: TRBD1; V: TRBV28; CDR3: CASSLYVGGANYGYTF; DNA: TGTGCCAGCAGTTTATACGTAGGGGGCGCTAACTATGGCTACACCTTC
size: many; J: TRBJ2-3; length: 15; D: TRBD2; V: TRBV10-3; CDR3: CAISETSGNTDTQYF; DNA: TGTGCCATCAGTGAGACTAGCGGGAACACAGATACGCAGTATTTT
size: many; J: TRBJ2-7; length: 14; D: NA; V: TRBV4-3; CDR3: CASSLGPDSYEQYF; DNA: TGCGCCAGCAGCCTAGGTCCGGACTCCTACGAGCAGTACTTC
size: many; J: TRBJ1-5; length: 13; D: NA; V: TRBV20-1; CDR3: CSAEPGGNQPQHF; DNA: TGCAGTGCTGAACCCGGGGGCAATCAGCCCCAGCATTTT
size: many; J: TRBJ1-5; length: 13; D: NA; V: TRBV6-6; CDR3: CASKTATREPQHF; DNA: TGTGCCAGCAAAACGGCCACCCGGGAGCCCCAGCATTTT
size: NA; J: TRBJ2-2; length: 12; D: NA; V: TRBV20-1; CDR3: CSAGQNTGELFF; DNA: TGCAGTGCCGGTCAGAACACCGGGGAGCTGTTTTTT
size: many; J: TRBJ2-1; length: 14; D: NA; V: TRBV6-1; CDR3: CASSAKILGNEQFF; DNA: TGTGCCAGCAGTGCGAAGATACTAGGGAATGAGCAGTTCTTC
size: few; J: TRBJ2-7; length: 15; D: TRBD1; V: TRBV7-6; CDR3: CASSLAGGQGYEQYF; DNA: TGTGCCAGCAGCTTAGCCGGTGGACAGGGCTACGAGCAGTACTTC
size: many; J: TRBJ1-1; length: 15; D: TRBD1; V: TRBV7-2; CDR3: CASSLEGTGRTEAFF; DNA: TGTGCCAGCAGCTTAGAAGGGACAGGGCGGACTGAAGCTTTCTTT
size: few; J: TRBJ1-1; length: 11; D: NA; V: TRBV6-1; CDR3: CASSLGPEAFF; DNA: TGTGCCAGCAGCCTAGGACCTGAAGCTTTCTTT
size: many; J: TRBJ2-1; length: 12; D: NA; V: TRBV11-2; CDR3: CASSLDRVEQFF; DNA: TGTGCCAGCAGCTTAGATCGGGTTGAGCAGTTCTTC
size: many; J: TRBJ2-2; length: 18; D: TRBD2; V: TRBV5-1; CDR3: CASSFRLAGGRTTGELFF; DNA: TGCGCCAGCAGCTTCCGACTAGCGGGAGGTCGGACCACCGGGGAGCTGTTTTTT
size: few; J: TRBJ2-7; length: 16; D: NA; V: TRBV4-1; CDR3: CASSQESRGESYEQYF; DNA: TGCGCCAGCAGCCAAGAGAGTAGGGGGGAGAGCTACGAGCAGTACTTC
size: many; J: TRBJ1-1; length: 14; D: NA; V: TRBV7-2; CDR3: CASSTGNPNTEAFF; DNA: TGTGCCAGCAGCACTGGCAACCCGAACACTGAAGCTTTCTTT
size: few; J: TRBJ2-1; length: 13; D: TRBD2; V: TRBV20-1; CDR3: CSAAGGHLSEQFF; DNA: TGCAGTGCCGCGGGAGGTCACTTAAGTGAGCAGTTCTTC
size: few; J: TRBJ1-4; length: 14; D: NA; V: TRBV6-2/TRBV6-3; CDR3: CASSRPSLGEKLFF; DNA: TGTGCCAGCAGTAGACCGTCACTAGGGGAAAAACTGTTTTTT
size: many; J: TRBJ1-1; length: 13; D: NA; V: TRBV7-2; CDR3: CASSSADGTEAFF; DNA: TGTGCCAGCAGCTCCGCGGACGGGACTGAAGCTTTCTTT
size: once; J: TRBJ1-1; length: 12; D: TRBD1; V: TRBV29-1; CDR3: CSVLTGITEAFF; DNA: TGCAGCGTCCTGACAGGGATCACTGAAGCTTTCTTT
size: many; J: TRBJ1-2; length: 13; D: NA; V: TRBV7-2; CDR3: CASSSGSNYGYTF; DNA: TGTGCCAGCAGCTCTGGGTCTAACTATGGCTACACCTTC
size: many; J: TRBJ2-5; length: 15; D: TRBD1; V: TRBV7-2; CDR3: CASSFTGTGTETQYF; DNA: TGTGCCAGCAGCTTCACCGGGACAGGGACGGAGACCCAGTACTTC
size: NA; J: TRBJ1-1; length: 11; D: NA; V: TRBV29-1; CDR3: CSVVSNTEVFF; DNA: TGCAGCGTTGTGTCGAACACTGAAGTTTTCTTT
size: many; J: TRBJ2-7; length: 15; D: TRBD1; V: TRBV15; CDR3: CATSRGGQGAYEQYF; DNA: TGTGCCACCAGCAGAGGAGGTCAGGGGGCCTACGAGCAGTACTTC
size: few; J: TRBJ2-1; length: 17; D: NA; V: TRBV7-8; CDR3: CASSPLSPHTSYNEQFF; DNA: TGTGCCAGCAGCCCCCTGTCCCCCCATACATCCTACAATGAGCAGTTCTTC
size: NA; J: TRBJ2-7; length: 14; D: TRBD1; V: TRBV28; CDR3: CASSPWTGVNEQYF; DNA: TGTGCCAGCAGTCCTTGGACAGGGGTCAACGAGCAGTACTTC
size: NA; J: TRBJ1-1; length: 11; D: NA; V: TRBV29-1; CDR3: CSVDSGQRAFF; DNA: TGCAGCGTTGATTCGGGGCAAAGGGCTTTCTTT
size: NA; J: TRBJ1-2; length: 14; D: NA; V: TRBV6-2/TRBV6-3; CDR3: CASSRIDRNYGYTF; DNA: TGTGCCAGCAGTCGCATCGACAGGAACTATGGCTACACCTTC
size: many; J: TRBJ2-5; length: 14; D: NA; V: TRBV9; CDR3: CASSVGGLQETQYF; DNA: TGTGCCAGCAGCGTAGGGGGGTTACAAGAGACCCAGTACTTC
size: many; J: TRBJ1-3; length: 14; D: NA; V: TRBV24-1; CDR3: CAASRVYSGNTIYF; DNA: TGTGCCGCGTCCAGGGTTTACTCTGGAAACACCATATATTTT
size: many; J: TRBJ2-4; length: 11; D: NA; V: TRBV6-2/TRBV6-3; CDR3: CASSPKNIQYF; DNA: TGTGCCAGCAGTCCCAAAAACATTCAGTACTTC
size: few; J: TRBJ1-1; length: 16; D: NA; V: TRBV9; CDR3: CASSVATGTMNTEAFF; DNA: TGTGCCAGCAGCGTTGCGACAGGTACCATGAACACTGAAGCTTTCTTT
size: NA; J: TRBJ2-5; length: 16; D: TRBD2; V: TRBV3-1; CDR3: CASSRPRLADQETQYF; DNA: TGTGCCAGCAGCCGTCCGAGACTAGCTGATCAAGAGACCCAGTACTTC
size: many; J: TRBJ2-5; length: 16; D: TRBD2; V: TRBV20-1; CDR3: CSASPQRLAGQETQYF; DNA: TGCAGTGCTAGTCCTCAAAGACTAGCGGGCCAAGAGACCCAGTACTTC
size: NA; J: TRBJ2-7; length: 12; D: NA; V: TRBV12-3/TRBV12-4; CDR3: CASSFVGDEQYF; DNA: TGTGCCAGCAGTTTTGTGGGAGACGAGCAGTACTTC
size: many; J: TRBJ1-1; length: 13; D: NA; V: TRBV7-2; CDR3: CASSFSSKTEAFF; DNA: TGTGCCAGCAGCTTCTCTTCGAAGACTGAAGCTTTCTTT
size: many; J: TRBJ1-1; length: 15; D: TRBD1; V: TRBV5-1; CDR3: CASSPSRGVNTEAFF; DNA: TGCGCCAGCAGCCCCAGCAGGGGGGTGAACACTGAAGCTTTCTTT
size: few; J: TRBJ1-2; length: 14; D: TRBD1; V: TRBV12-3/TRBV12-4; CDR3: CASRLTGIPYGYTF; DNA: TGTGCCAGCAGGCTGACAGGGATCCCATATGGCTACACCTTC
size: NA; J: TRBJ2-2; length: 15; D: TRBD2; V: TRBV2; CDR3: CASSAAGVDTGELFF; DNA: TGTGCCAGCAGTGCAGCGGGGGTCGACACCGGGGAGCTGTTTTTT
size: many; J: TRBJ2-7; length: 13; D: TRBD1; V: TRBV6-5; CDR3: CASRRQGPYEQYF; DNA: TGTGCCAGCAGGCGACAGGGCCCCTACGAGCAGTACTTC
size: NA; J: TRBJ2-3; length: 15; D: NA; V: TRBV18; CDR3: CANSPRGFSTDTQYF; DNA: TGTGCCAACTCACCGAGGGGTTTCAGCACAGATACGCAGTATTTT
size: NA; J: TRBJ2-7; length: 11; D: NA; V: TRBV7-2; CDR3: CASSLHYEQYF; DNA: TGTGCCAGCAGCCTCCACTATGAGCAGTACTTC
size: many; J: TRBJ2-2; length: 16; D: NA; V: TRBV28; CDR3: CASSSYRTTDTGELFF; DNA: TGTGCCAGCAGTTCCTACAGGACCACGGACACCGGGGAGCTGTTTTTT
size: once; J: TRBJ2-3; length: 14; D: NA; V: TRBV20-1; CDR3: CSARLASSTDTQYF; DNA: TGCAGTGCTAGACTAGCGTCTAGCACAGATACGCAGTATTTT
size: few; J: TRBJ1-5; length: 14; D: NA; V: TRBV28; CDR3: CASSFPTGAQPQHF; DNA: TGTGCCAGCAGTTTCCCCACGGGGGCGCAGCCCCAGCATTTT
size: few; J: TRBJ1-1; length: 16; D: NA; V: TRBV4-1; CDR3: CASSVRPLSENTEAFF; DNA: TGCGCCAGCAGCGTCCGTCCCCTATCGGAGAACACTGAAGCTTTCTTT